This TCR beta chain derives from a study of identical twins. The authors used template switching to add a universal primer site and gave cDNA unique molecular identifiers. From the 5' RACE reads, TCRdb called clonotypes with MiXCR, one entry per CDR3 protein. Of approximately 700,000 distinct CDR3 sequences listed, 6% to 6.5% are singletons. As concerns this clonotype: Its antigen is not known.

Germline V gene lookup returns CDR1 SEHNR and CDR2 FQNEAQ (reference sequence). The V gene lost 2 bases and the J gene lost 4 bases, with 15 bases spanning the gap. This CDR3 has 16 amino acids. Broader study findings: In beta out-of-frame sequences, the excess sharing between twins was weaker. It was cross-sectional statistical analysis, not following the same donors, that the conclusions relied on.

The origin of this receptor is a man aged 18 to 29 in good health. Specimen: naive T cells sorted from blood. V and J are TRBV7-9 and TRBJ1-3, with D unclear. As DNA, the CDR3 is TGTGCCAGCAGCTTACTAGAAGGCTCAGCAGGAAACACCATATATTTT. Translation: CASSLLEGSAGNTIYF.